Listed here are 29 T cell receptor beta chains from one sample, sequenced in a study of cytomegalovirus exposure and HLA in healthy donors. Primers included in the PCR were 60 Vbeta and 13 Jbeta primers. Clones were read by immunoSEQ multiplex PCR, and TCRdb kept only the in-frame ones, dropping some. The sample carries about 140,000 clones, over 75% recorded once. The sample comprised PBMCs. All receptors come from a man aged 30 to 39 in good health.

V usage is TRBV30 and J usage is TRBJ1-1, with D possibly matching TRBD1 (5 bases). CDR1 is GTSNPN and CDR2 is SVGIG in the germline V gene (reference sequence). Trimming cost V 4 bases and J 4 bases, with 16 bases left between them. The CDR3 extends over 14 amino acids. The CDR3 nucleotides read TGTGCCTGGATACGGCGCGGGGCTCGCACTGAAGCTTTCTTT. Protein sequence: CAWIRRGARTEAFF.

J is TRBJ2-5 and V is TRBV4-3, with a weak D call TRBD2 (5 bases). The last part of the DNA fits TRBJ2-7 better; the J call may be wrong. The V gene's germline CDR1 is LGHNA and CDR2 YSLEER. This CDR3 comprises 14 residues. DNA of the CDR3: TGCGCCAGCAGCCACATACTAGGCCCCCACGAGCAGTACTTC. It codes for CASSHILGPHEQYF.

The V gene is TRBV30, the J gene TRBJ2-1, with D possibly being TRBD2 (7 bases). Germline-derived CDR1 and CDR2 are GTSNPN and SVGIG (reference sequence). Deletions cut 1 base from V and 2 bases from J, with 15 bases between. The CDR3 runs to 16 residues. The CDR3 spells CAWSGGGRAAYNEQFF. In nucleotides, the CDR3 is TGTGCCTGGAGTGGGGGGGGCAGGGCAGCCTACAATGAGCAGTTCTTC.

V and J are TRBV5-6 and TRBJ2-1; TRBD1 is a possible D gene (6 bases). The V gene lost 4 bases and the J gene lost 9 bases, with 14 bases spanning the gap. The germline V gene encodes CDR1 SGHDT and CDR2 YYEEEE. The CDR3 has 13 residues. In DNA, the CDR3 is TGTGCCAGCAGCCTCTCAGGGGAAGTTGAGCAGTTCTTC. It yields the protein CASSLSGEVEQFF.

The chain carries TRBV5-1 and TRBJ2-1; 8 nucleotides line up with TRBD2. J gave up 0 bases and V 0 bases, and 11 bases lay outside the gene matches. CDR3 size: 19 residues. The germline gives CDR1 SGHRS, CDR2 YFSETQ. The CDR3 DNA follows: TGCGCCAGCAGCTTGGTGGCGGGAGGCCCAAAAAGCTCCTACAATGAGCAGTTCTTC. Protein: CASSLVAGGPKSSYNEQFF.

V usage is TRBV19 and J usage is TRBJ2-1, with D perhaps TRBD2 (6 bases). The CDR3 contains 15 residues. V was shortened by 6 bases and J by 0 bases, with 12 bases between the two germline ends. Germline V gene lookup returns CDR1 LNHDA and CDR2 SQIVND (reference sequence). Here the CDR3 reads CASRASASSYNEQFF. Here the CDR3 DNA reads TGTGCCAGTAGGGCTAGCGCGAGCTCCTACAATGAGCAGTTCTTC.

J is TRBJ2-1 and V is TRBV27, with TRBD2 matching over 7 bases. After removal of 6 bases from V and 6 bases from J, the junction contained 14 bases not matched to a gene. The CDR3 is 16 residues long. Germline V gene data show CDR1 as MNHEY and CDR2 as SMNVEV (reference sequence). This CDR3 is CASRASGMGRVNEQFF. The CDR3 DNA reads TGTGCCAGCAGAGCCAGTGGAATGGGGAGGGTCAATGAGCAGTTCTTC.

V and J are TRBV15 and TRBJ2-7; TRBD1 aligns across 7 bases. Germline V gene data show CDR1 as LNHNV and CDR2 as YYDKDF (reference sequence). Trimming took 1 base from V and 3 from J; bases not matched to a gene: 6. The CDR3 length is 15 residues. The CDR3 coding sequence is TGTGCCACCAGCAGAGTAGGGGGCGAATACTACGAGCAGTACTTC. This translates into CATSRVGGEYYEQYF.

The genes are TRBV29-1 and TRBJ2-7; TRBD1 matches 7 bases. CDR1 is SQVTM, CDR2 ANQGSEA, per germline. Unmatched junction bases numbered 3, after V lost 4 bases and J lost 6 bases. The CDR3 consists of 11 residues. DNA of the CDR3: TGCAGCGTTGGACAGGGTCCCGAGCAGTACTTC. Its translation: CSVGQGPEQYF.

This rearrangement joins TRBV9 to TRBJ2-7; TRBD1 agrees at 10 bases. Losses at the gene ends were 0 bases for V and 2 bases for J; bases not matched to a gene: 8. This CDR3 contains 17 residues. CDR1 is SGDLS, CDR2 YYNGEE, per germline. The CDR3 sequence is CASSVAKDRGETYEQYF. In DNA, the CDR3 is TGTGCCAGCAGCGTAGCTAAGGACAGGGGGGAGACCTACGAGCAGTACTTC. The full variable domain, completed using reference TRBV9 and TRBJ2-7, is DSGVTQTPKHLITATGQRVTLRCSPRSGDLSVYWYQQSLDQGLQFLIQYYNGEERAKGNILERFSAQQFPDLHSELNLSSLELGDSALYFCASSVAKDRGETYEQYFGPGTRLTVT.

The rearrangement uses TRBV7-6 and TRBJ2-3, with 14 bases that match TRBD2. The trim removed 2 bases at V and 4 bases at J, leaving 5 bases unmatched. CDR1 and CDR2 (germline): SGHVS, FNYEAQ. The CDR3 length is 17 residues. CDR3 nucleotide sequence: TGTGCCAGCAGCTTACCCGGGACTAGCGGGAGTTCAGATACGCAGTATTTT. It encodes CASSLPGTSGSSDTQYF.

In its sample, this clone was seen once. V usage is TRBV18 and J usage is TRBJ2-7; D not certain. The germline V gene encodes CDR1 KGHSH and CDR2 LQKENI. Between the trimmed V and J ends, which lost 6 bases and 3 bases, there was a span of 21 bases. The CDR3 spans 16 residues. CDR3 amino acids: CASSSPGAPQDYEQYF. The CDR3 DNA reads TGTGCCAGCTCCTCCCCCGGAGCGCCTCAAGACTACGAGCAGTACTTC.

This chain links TRBV28 with TRBJ1-5; unclear D gene. This CDR3 region has 13 residues. Germline V CDR1 and CDR2: MDHEN, SYDVKM. Trimming cost V 3 bases and J 6 bases, with 9 bases left between them. DNA for the CDR3: TGTGCCAGCAGTTTCGGAGATCGTCAGCCCCAGCATTTT. This encodes CASSFGDRQPQHF.

This chain uses TRBV14 with TRBJ2-1; a weak D match, TRBD2 (6 bases). The CDR3 consists of 18 residues. V was cut by 2 bases and J by 5 bases, with 22 bases left in between. CDR1 and CDR2 (germline): SGHDN, FVKESK. Here the CDR3 DNA reads TGTGCCAGCAGCCAAACCTTGGGCCGTCTAGCGTTGAACAATGAGCAGTTCTTC. Its protein is CASSQTLGRLALNNEQFF.

This clone was observed a handful of times. The chain is built from TRBV2 and TRBJ1-6; a possible D gene is TRBD1 (5 bases). The CDR3 runs to 14 residues. Germline lookup yields CDR1 SNHLY and CDR2 FYNNEI. The ends were cut back, 4 bases at V and 5 bases at J, with 9 bases in the middle. The CDR3: CASSALRDNSPLHF. CDR3 DNA sequence: TGTGCCAGCAGTGCACTCAGGGATAATTCACCCCTCCACTTT.

The V gene is TRBV18, the J gene TRBJ2-3; tentatively, D is TRBD2 (6 bases). Deletions cut 1 base from V and 0 bases from J, with 17 bases between. The CDR3 is made up of 18 amino acids. Looked up from germline, CDR1 is KGHSH and CDR2 is LQKENI. The CDR3 protein is CASSPLPSSATSTDTQYF. The CDR3 DNA reads as TGTGCCAGCTCACCACTACCCTCTAGCGCGACTAGCACAGATACGCAGTATTTT.

This rearrangement joins TRBV2 to TRBJ2-2; perhaps TRBD2 as D (5 bases). Trimming removed 5 bases from V and 0 bases from J, with 13 bases in between. The CDR3 sequence is 16 residues long. CDR1 is SNHLY, CDR2 FYNNEI, per germline. The CDR3 region is CASSFREPSNTGELFF. CDR3 in DNA: TGTGCCAGCAGTTTCCGGGAACCATCGAACACCGGGGAGCTGTTTTTT. Full variable domain (rest looked up from reference TRBV2 and TRBJ2-2): EPEVTQTPSHQVTQMGQEVILRCVPISNHLYFYWYRQILGQKVEFLVSFYNNEISEKSEIFDDQFSVERPDGSNFTLKIRSTKLEDSAMYFCASSFREPSNTGELFFGEGSRLTVL.

The V gene is TRBV11-2, the J gene TRBJ2-5, with D possibly being TRBD2 (6 bases). The closer fit of TRBJ2-7 to the DNA end suggests the J call may be wrong. The CDR3 covers 20 residues. Germline assignment: CDR1 SGHAT and CDR2 FQNNGV. The CDR3 DNA follows: TGTGCCAGCAGCTTAGACAGACCCCGCCGGTCGTTCCCGACTAGCTACGAGCAGTACTTC. This sequence encodes CASSLDRPRRSFPTSYEQYF.

The CDR3 bases are TGTGCTAGTGGTTTGTCACGGAGGGACCGGTACACCTTC. The encoded protein is CASGLSRRDRYTF. The chain combines TRBV12-5 with TRBJ1-2; a possible D gene is TRBD1 (5 bases). Germline V CDR1 and CDR2: LGHNT, FRNRAP. The CDR3 length is 13 residues. V dropped 2 bases and J dropped 11 bases, with 15 bases sitting between them.

This chain joins TRBV11-3 and TRBJ2-1; unclear D gene. The CDR3 totals 13 residues. V was clipped by 3 bases and J by 4 bases, with 7 bases between them. Germline CDR1 SGHNT, CDR2 YENEEA. Here the CDR3 reads CASSLAEYNEQFF. CDR3 nucleotide sequence: TGTGCCAGCAGCTTGGCCGAATACAATGAGCAGTTCTTC.

This chain uses TRBV7-6 with TRBJ2-5; D perhaps matches TRBD2 (6 bases). This CDR3 region has 17 residues. V lost 2 bases, J lost 5 bases, and 21 bases lay in between. Germline V CDR1 and CDR2: SGHVS, FNYEAQ. CDR3 coding DNA: TGTGCCAGCAGCTTAAACGGGAGCCCCGGGGTGAGGGAGACCCAGTACTTC. Translated, it gives CASSLNGSPGVRETQYF. The full variable domain, rest sourced from reference TRBV7-6 and TRBJ2-5, is GAGVSQSPRYKVTKRGQDVALRCDPISGHVSLYWYRQALGQGPEFLTYFNYEAQQDKSGLPNDRFSAERPEGSISTLTIQRTEQRDSAMYRCASSLNGSPGVRETQYFGPGTRLLVL.

CDR3 coding DNA: TGTGCCAGCAGCGTGAGGTTACAGGGCAATGAGCAGTTCTTC. Translating gives CASSVRLQGNEQFF. This chain connects TRBV9 to TRBJ2-1; D possibly corresponds to TRBD1 (6 bases). The CDR3 loop spans 14 amino acids. V was shortened by 2 bases and J by 6 bases, with 12 bases between the two germline ends. The germline V gene has CDR1 SGDLS and CDR2 YYNGEE.

The chain joins TRBV5-6 to TRBJ2-1; the D gene is possibly TRBD2 (7 bases). The CDR3 has 14 amino acids. V lost 3 bases, J lost 13 bases, and 20 bases lay in between. Germline assignment: CDR1 SGHDT and CDR2 YYEEEE. The CDR3 nucleotides read TGTGCCAGCAGCTGGGCGGGTACAGGGAGGGAACAGTTCTTC. The encoded protein is CASSWAGTGREQFF.

J is TRBJ2-5 and V is TRBV25-1; maybe TRBD1 (5 bases). This CDR3 spans 14 amino acids. Deletions cut 4 bases from V and 2 bases from J, with 11 bases between. The germline V gene encodes CDR1 MGHDK and CDR2 SYGVNS. The CDR3 nucleotides are TGTGCCAGCAGTGTTGACAGACTTCAAGAGACCCAGTACTTC. Protein: CASSVDRLQETQYF.

This clone was counted once. V usage is TRBV6-6 and J usage is TRBJ2-7, with D possibly being TRBD1 (6 bases). This CDR3 has 16 residues. V gave up 2 bases and J gave up 3 bases, with 17 bases separating them. Germline assignment: CDR1 MNHNY and CDR2 SVGAGI (reference sequence). CDR3 nucleotides: TGTGCCAGCAGTTACCCTGCCGGGACATCTTACTACGAGCAGTACTTC. This gives the protein CASSYPAGTSYYEQYF.

The chain carries TRBV6-5 and TRBJ2-1; 11 positions agree with TRBD2. The CDR3 sequence is 15 residues long. In germline, CDR1 is MNHEY, CDR2 SVGAGI. Trimming took 6 bases from V and 7 from J; bases not matched to a gene: 8. The CDR3 is CASRALAGGRNEQFF. Written as DNA, the CDR3 is TGTGCCAGCAGAGCCCTAGCGGGGGGACGTAATGAGCAGTTCTTC.

This rearrangement joins TRBV5-8 to TRBJ1-4, with 8 bases lining up with TRBD1. V was pared by 5 bases and J by 8 bases, with 11 bases of the junction left unmatched. Germline lookup yields CDR1 SGHTS and CDR2 YDEGEE. The CDR3 runs to 15 residues. The CDR3: CASRYETGVGEKLFF. As DNA, the CDR3 is TGTGCCAGCAGGTACGAGACAGGGGTTGGAGAAAAACTGTTTTTT.

The rearrangement links TRBV29-1 to TRBJ2-7; 8 nucleotides line up with TRBD1. The germline CDR1 and CDR2 sequences are SQVTM and ANQGSEA. After removal of 6 bases from V and 7 bases from J, the junction contained 20 bases not matched to a gene. This CDR3 has 16 amino acids. For the CDR3, the DNA is TGCAGCGTCCAGTCCTTTATTACGGGACAGGCAGGGGAGCAGTACTTC. Residues: CSVQSFITGQAGEQYF.

This chain connects TRBV7-9 to TRBJ2-7; tentatively, D is TRBD1 (5 bases). The CDR3 runs 16 residues. V lost 1 base to trimming and J lost 0 bases, with 13 bases between them. Germline CDR1 is SEHNR and CDR2 is FQNEAQ (reference sequence). CDR3 sequence (DNA): TGTGCCAGCAGCTTAGGCCGCCTGGACACCTCCTACGAGCAGTACTTC. This gives the protein CASSLGRLDTSYEQYF.